The clone carrying this T cell receptor beta chain was counted a few times. The entry originates in a study of cytomegalovirus exposure and HLA in healthy donors. CDR3 length equals 16 residues. Looked up from germline, CDR1 is SGHTA and CDR2 is FQGNSA. J gave up 4 bases and V 1 base, and 6 bases lay outside the gene matches. Use of 60 Vbeta and 13 Jbeta primers characterized the PCR. The data were produced by immunoSEQ multiplex PCR, yet TCRdb's version contains in-frame clones alone and is incomplete. The sample yields approximately 88,000 clones, roughly 76% seen once. The sample comprised PBMCs. The sequence derives from a male donor in good health and CMV-seronegative. This rearrangement joins TRBV7-2 to TRBJ2-3; 9 bases are shared with TRBD2. Written as DNA, the CDR3 is TGTGCCAGCAGCTTAGGCGGGGGGGCCCGGGCAGATACGCAGTATTTT. Residues: CASSLGGGARADTQYF.